Each of the 10 T cell receptor beta chains below was sequenced from the same sample in a study of tumor-infiltrating lymphocytes in primary liver carcinoma. For blood RNA, unsorted whole blood served as the source, and germline DNA was extracted too. Constant-region priming of roughly 490 ng total RNA yielded TCR beta cDNA. For TCR beta, libraries were produced by three nested multiplex PCR rounds using slightly modified ARM-PCR. The first two PCR rounds used TRBV1-TRBV30 forward primers with a C-beta reverse primer, around 10 cycles each. TCRdb independently ran MiXCR on the multiplex PCR reads; one entry per CDR3 protein. There are 250,000 to 350,000 distinct CDR3 sequences in the sample; almost 60% occur only once, and over 15% lies in the top ten. The sample was peripheral blood. These receptors were obtained from a woman aged 25 to 45 with primary liver carcinoma and hepatitis B virus infection.

The genes are TRBV28 and TRBJ2-5, with 10 bases fitting TRBD2. The CDR3 covers 15 residues. Germline lookup yields CDR1 MDHEN and CDR2 SYDVKM. V trimming: 0 bases; J trimming: 3 bases; junction bases outside the gene matches: 1. CDR3 sequence (DNA): TGTGCCAGCAGTTTATGGAGCGGGAGGGAAGAGACCCAGTACTTC. Its translation is CASSLWSGREETQYF.

Turning to this clonotype: Since a much larger clone is just one base distant, this may be a read error. V and J are TRBV12-3 or TRBV12-4 and TRBJ2-1; 13 positions agree with TRBD2. This CDR3 comprises 19 residues. Trimming removed 6 bases from V and 8 bases from J; junction bases left unmatched: 19. The chain's CDR3 is CASSLGPRTSGRAGYEQFF. The CDR3 DNA reads TGTGCCAGCAGCTTGGGACCGAGAACTAGCGGGAGGGCCGGATATGAGCAGTTCTTC.

This clonotype was picked up many times. The J gene is TRBJ1-2, the V gene TRBV29-1; D gene ambiguous. The CDR3 is made up of 13 amino acids. The V and J ends lost 5 bases and 2 bases respectively, with 12 bases between them. The germline gives CDR1 SQVTM, CDR2 ANQGSEA. The CDR3 DNA reads TGCAGCGTTTCGGAGTGGGCGAACTATGGCTACACCTTC. Translated, it gives CSVSEWANYGYTF.

V usage is TRBV24-1 and J usage is TRBJ2-5; D ambiguous. The CDR3 loop spans 14 amino acids. V shed 4 bases and J shed 5 bases, with 13 bases lying between them. Germline-derived CDR1 and CDR2 are KGHDR and SFDVKD. The CDR3 DNA reads TGTGCCACCAGTGAATCGGTGGGTATGGAGACCCAGTACTTC. Translation: CATSESVGMETQYF.

About this clonotype: A read error may account for a junction end that differs from germline. The chain combines TRBV4-2 with TRBJ1-5, with D unresolved. The CDR3 is made up of 17 amino acids. Germline CDR1 LGHNA, CDR2 YNFKEQ. The CDR3: CACSQDFASLFYQPQHF. The DNA for the CDR3 is TGTGCCTGCAGCCAAGATTTCGCCAGTCTGTTTTATCAGCCCCAGCATTTT.

The chain uses TRBV7-9 and TRBJ2-2; 7 bases align to TRBD1. Per the germline V gene, CDR1 is SEHNR and CDR2 is FQNEAQ (reference sequence). The CDR3 totals 21 residues. The ends lost 3 bases at V and 4 bases at J; junction bases unmatched: 23. The DNA for the CDR3 is TGTGCCAGCAGCTTCAACAGGGGTCAAGCTATCAGATGGCGTGTCACCGGGGAGCTGTTTTTT. It codes for CASSFNRGQAIRWRVTGELFF.

There are a few counts of this clonotype. J is TRBJ2-7 and V is TRBV5-6, with D maybe TRBD1 (6 bases). The CDR3 contains 15 residues. Germline CDR1 is SGHDT and CDR2 is YYEEEE. V lost 4 bases to trimming and J lost 5 bases, with 19 bases between them. The CDR3 loop is CASSQGHPTADEQYF. CDR3 DNA: TGTGCCAGCAGCCAGGGACACCCAACAGCAGACGAGCAGTACTTC.

This clonotype was seen a single time. A read error may account for a junction end that differs from germline. The chain couples TRBV6-2 or TRBV6-3 to TRBJ2-3; no clear D. The germline V gene has CDR1 MNHEY and CDR2 SVGEGT. This CDR3 has 15 amino acids. The CDR3 DNA sequence: TGTGCCAGCACGAGGATGGCTGGGAAAACAGATACGCATCATTTT. It specifies CASTRMAGKTDTHHF.

The sample holds many counts of this clonotype. The chain combines TRBV7-9 with TRBJ2-2; D remains unclear. CDR1 SEHNR and CDR2 FQNEAQ come from the germline V gene (reference sequence). This CDR3 has 15 amino acids. Trimming took 3 bases from V and 0 from J, leaving 8 bases between them. CDR3 bases: TGTGCCAGCAGCTTTGAACGTGCGAACACCGGGGAGCTGTTTTTT. Translating gives CASSFERANTGELFF.

Comment on this clonotype: This CDR3 fails to terminate in the conserved phenylalanine or tryptophan, so it likely reflects a read error. The DNA is left out, because the CDR3 cannot be placed on it with certainty; the CDR3 is given as TCRdb lists it. CDR3 in amino acids: CAGESLGGAGANLMTS. The V gene is TRBV6-5, the J gene TRBJ2-6; whether TRBD1, the table's D call, matches the DNA was not checked. The V gene's germline CDR1 is MNHEY and CDR2 SVGAGI. With termini counted, the CDR3 has 16 amino acids.